The rows below give T cell receptor beta chains drawn from one sample of a study of Graves' ophthalmopathy and Graves' hyperthyroidism. TCRdb reanalysed the multiplex PCR reads using MiXCR and keeps one entry per CDR3 protein. The table records around 340,000 distinct CDR3 sequences, 15% to 20% of them present only once. The sequenced sample was peripheral blood. The receptors come from an adult man with Graves' ophthalmopathy. CDR3s leave out the opening cysteine and the closing phenylalanine or tryptophan.

v_gene: TRBV29-1; j_gene: TRBJ1-1; len: 9; CDR3aa: SVRDYHQAF
v_gene: TRBV27; j_gene: TRBJ2-7; len: 11; CDR3aa: ASGSGPDYEQY
v_gene: TRBV6-5; j_gene: TRBJ1-1; len: 11; CDR3aa: ASMLNRVTEAF
v_gene: TRBV7-2; j_gene: TRBJ2-5; len: 13; CDR3aa: ASSRTAGRQETQY
v_gene: TRBV4-2; j_gene: TRBJ2-7; len: 13; CDR3aa: ASSPLLAASYEQY
v_gene: TRBV30; j_gene: TRBJ1-2; len: 11; CDR3aa: AWRSGNDYGYT
v_gene: TRBV7-8; j_gene: TRBJ2-5; len: 12; CDR3aa: ASSLGLALETQY
v_gene: TRBV27; j_gene: TRBJ1-2; len: 10; CDR3aa: ASRSTGEGYT
v_gene: TRBV6-1; j_gene: TRBJ2-5; len: 9; CDR3aa: AGRVWETQY
v_gene: TRBV28; j_gene: TRBJ2-2; len: 14; CDR3aa: ASRGTSGGYTGELF
v_gene: TRBV29-1; j_gene: TRBJ2-7; len: 10; CDR3aa: SVGAGGHEQY
v_gene: TRBV6-1; j_gene: TRBJ2-7; len: 11; CDR3aa: ASSTGVGLEQY
v_gene: TRBV7-2; j_gene: TRBJ1-6; len: 14; CDR3aa: ASSPGTAPEMSPLH
v_gene: TRBV5-1; j_gene: TRBJ1-1; len: 15; CDR3aa: ASSSIGQGRMNTEAF
v_gene: TRBV6-1; j_gene: TRBJ2-7; len: 12; CDR3aa: ASRHEHLSYEQY
v_gene: TRBV6-1; j_gene: TRBJ1-5; len: 14; CDR3aa: ASRDDTGGRDQPQH
v_gene: TRBV14; j_gene: TRBJ2-7; len: 13; CDR3aa: ASSPRGQGAREQY
v_gene: TRBV4-1; j_gene: TRBJ1-1; len: 12; CDR3aa: ASSQLGGGTEAF
v_gene: TRBV30; j_gene: TRBJ2-7; len: 12; CDR3aa: AWRGDGLANEQY
v_gene: TRBV29-1; j_gene: TRBJ2-5; len: 13; CDR3aa: SVALLSGGGETQY
v_gene: TRBV4-1; j_gene: TRBJ1-5; len: 12; CDR3aa: ASSQSYSNQPQH
v_gene: TRBV18; j_gene: TRBJ2-7; len: 13; CDR3aa: ASSHRDRASYEQY
v_gene: TRBV9; j_gene: TRBJ1-5; len: 13; CDR3aa: ASSVDAGSNQPQH
v_gene: TRBV5-1; j_gene: TRBJ2-4; len: 13; CDR3aa: ASRTGDLAKNIQY
v_gene: TRBV6-5; j_gene: TRBJ1-1; len: 12; CDR3aa: ASSRQVGDVGAF
v_gene: TRBV6-1; j_gene: TRBJ1-3; len: 11; CDR3aa: ASGVTGGNTIY
v_gene: TRBV6-5; j_gene: TRBJ2-7; len: 11; CDR3aa: ASSYPGIHEQY
v_gene: TRBV12-3/TRBV12-4; j_gene: TRBJ2-7; len: 12; CDR3aa: ASSKSGNSYEQY
v_gene: TRBV29-1; j_gene: TRBJ2-2; len: 9; CDR3aa: SGVWVGELF
v_gene: TRBV18; j_gene: TRBJ1-3; len: 14; CDR3aa: ASSPPVWGSGNTIY
v_gene: TRBV18; j_gene: TRBJ2-7; len: 13; CDR3aa: ASSPRAGTGDEQY
v_gene: TRBV11-1; j_gene: TRBJ2-2; len: 14; CDR3aa: ASSPGTAGITGELF
v_gene: TRBV6-1; j_gene: TRBJ2-7; len: 13; CDR3aa: ASSEKGGAPREQY
v_gene: TRBV7-9; j_gene: TRBJ2-7; len: 14; CDR3aa: ASSLELGGSSYEQY
v_gene: TRBV5-8; j_gene: TRBJ1-5; len: 13; CDR3aa: ASSLEGGHNQPQH
v_gene: TRBV20-1; j_gene: TRBJ1-6; len: 13; CDR3aa: SAIGRVEYNSPLH
v_gene: TRBV6-1; j_gene: TRBJ2-5; len: 13; CDR3aa: ASSGLAGVLETQY
v_gene: TRBV12-3/TRBV12-4; j_gene: TRBJ1-5; len: 10; CDR3aa: ASSVWDQPQH
v_gene: TRBV27; j_gene: TRBJ2-7; len: 12; CDR3aa: ASSLRGKNYEQY
v_gene: TRBV6-1; j_gene: TRBJ2-7; len: 12; CDR3aa: ASSTDQSSYEQY
v_gene: TRBV3-1; j_gene: TRBJ1-5; len: 11; CDR3aa: ASSQFVNQPQH
v_gene: TRBV15; j_gene: TRBJ2-4; len: 14; CDR3aa: ATSPSSGFAKNIQY
v_gene: TRBV19; j_gene: TRBJ2-5; len: 11; CDR3aa: ASSSSGPETQY
v_gene: TRBV27; j_gene: TRBJ2-5; len: 14; CDR3aa: ASEPYRLAGEETQY
v_gene: TRBV12-3/TRBV12-4; j_gene: TRBJ1-2; len: 11; CDR3aa: ASKLQQGIGYT
v_gene: TRBV4-1; j_gene: TRBJ2-5; len: 14; CDR3aa: ASSQTSAGYQETQY